Reported below is one T cell receptor beta chain. Its antigen is unidentified. This sample was taken from a study of cytomegalovirus exposure and HLA in healthy donors. General observations from the study: Confirmation was obtained in vitro that three CMV-associated chains are specific for CMV antigens. Overall, approximately 180 TCR beta chains were annotated as cytomegalovirus-associated.

The CDR3 covers 13 residues. Germline V gene sequence: CDR1 SGHTS, CDR2 YDEGEE. Trimming stripped 2 bases from V and 2 bases from J, with 7 bases between. The repertoire was sequenced with immunoSEQ multiplex PCR; TCRdb's copy has only in-frame clones and lacks some. The sample yields around 150,000 clones, roughly nine tenths seen once. The sequenced sample consisted of PBMCs. The rearrangement uses TRBV5-8 and TRBJ2-5, with unresolved D. This clonotype was sampled from a young woman in good health and CMV-seropositive. The CDR3 is CASSFWRQETQYF. The CDR3 DNA sequence: TGTGCCAGCAGCTTCTGGCGGCAAGAGACCCAGTACTTC.